The 24 T cell receptor beta chains below were found in one sample sequenced in a study of T cell repertoires in cytomegalovirus infection. TCRdb reanalysed the reads using MiXCR and keeps one entry per CDR3 protein. Of about 900,000 distinct CDR3 sequences listed, approximately 31% are singletons. For these receptors, no antigen is known. The starting material was cultured CD8+ T cells from PBMCs, obtained from culture after CMV antigen stimulation. All receptors derive from a human donor in good health (CMV status not recorded). Some clones in this sample may be carry-over from other donors' samples.

V usage is TRBV27 and J usage is TRBJ1-2; D may be TRBD1 (5 bases). The CDR3 is 14 amino acids. V gave up 8 bases and J gave up 6 bases, with 19 bases separating them. CDR1 is MNHEY, CDR2 SMNVEV, per germline (reference sequence). The CDR3 DNA reads TGTGCCAGCTCCTCTCAGGGCCCCTTAGATGGCTACACCTTC. Translating it yields CASSSQGPLDGYTF.

This clonotype came up many times. This rearrangement joins TRBV7-9 to TRBJ2-7, with 8 bases lining up with TRBD1. The V segment lost 5 bases and the J segment 6 bases; nucleotides outside the gene matches: 6. CDR3 size: 13 residues. CDR1 and CDR2 (germline): SEHNR, FQNEAQ (reference sequence). CDR3 nucleotides: TGTGCCAGCAGCCCCCAGACAGGGGTCGAGCAGTACGTC. It codes for CASSPQTGVEQYV.

On this clonotype: Being one base from a much bigger clone, this may be a read error. The chain employs TRBV6-5 and TRBJ1-1; 11 bases are a match to TRBD1. Germline V gene lookup returns CDR1 MNHEY and CDR2 SVGAGI. CDR3 size: 14 residues. V shed 6 bases and J 6 bases; nucleotides not matched to a gene: 6. In DNA form, the CDR3 reads TGTGCCAGCAGGCAGGACAGGGGGCTATCTGAAGCTTTCTTT. Its translation: CASRQDRGLSEAFF.

The sample holds a few counts of this clonotype. V gene TRBV7-9 combines with J gene TRBJ1-6; maybe TRBD1 (6 bases). The V end was cut by 5 bases, the J end by 9 bases, with 14 bases between. Germline CDR1 and CDR2: SEHNR and FQNEAQ (reference sequence). The CDR3 runs 14 residues. The CDR3 coding sequence is TGTGCCAGCAGCCCTAAGACAGGCACTTCACCCCTCCACTTT. Residues: CASSPKTGTSPLHF.

This clonotype was counted between two and nine times. The gene calls are TRBV4-1 and TRBJ1-2, with 9 bases fitting TRBD1. This CDR3 has 16 amino acids. With 0 bases clipped from V and 4 bases from J, the junction kept 6 bases outside the gene matches. Germline V gene data show CDR1 as MGHRA and CDR2 as YSYEKL. The CDR3 loop is CASSQDGDRAAYGYTF. In nucleotides, the CDR3 is TGCGCCAGCAGCCAAGATGGGGACAGGGCAGCCTATGGCTACACCTTC.

The chain combines TRBV4-2 with TRBJ1-5; D not resolved. V gave up 4 bases and J gave up 3 bases, with 13 bases separating them. CDR1 is LGHNA and CDR2 is YNFKEQ in the germline V gene. This CDR3 is built from 15 residues. The CDR3 here is CASSLRTADNQPQHF. In DNA form, the CDR3 reads TGTGCCAGCAGCCTAAGGACGGCGGACAATCAGCCCCAGCATTTT.

The gene calls are TRBV20-1 and TRBJ2-7; either TRBD1 or TRBD2 may fit D (5 bases each). V gave up 2 bases and J gave up 3 bases, with 11 bases separating them. The CDR3 is made up of 13 amino acids. Germline V gene data show CDR1 as DFQATT and CDR2 as SNEGSKA (reference sequence). CDR3 amino acids: CSARSRGGYEQYV. The CDR3 bases are TGCAGTGCTAGATCACGTGGGGGCTACGAGCAGTACGTC.

The chain couples TRBV7-9 to TRBJ2-4; 10 bases map to TRBD1. Unmatched junction bases numbered 6, after V lost 4 bases and J lost 3 bases. The CDR3 sequence is 16 residues long. The germline V gene has CDR1 SEHNR and CDR2 FQNEAQ (reference sequence). CDR3 sequence (DNA): TGTGCCAGCAGCTCCGGGACAGGGGAAGACAAAAACATTCAGTACTTC. Translating it yields CASSSGTGEDKNIQYF.

This clonotype was recorded once. This may be a read error: a much more frequent sequence differs by one nucleotide. This chain connects TRBV6-5 to TRBJ2-5, with 15 bases aligning to TRBD2. This CDR3 is 17 amino acids long. CDR1 MNHEY and CDR2 SVGAGI come from the germline V gene. V was clipped by 6 bases and J by 4 bases; unmatched bases: 9. The CDR3 DNA sequence: TGTGCCAGCAGCCATGGACTAGCGGGGGGGGGGCTAGAGACCCAGTACTTC. This sequence encodes CASSHGLAGGGLETQYF.

This clonotype was observed a handful of times. The chain carries TRBV6-6 and TRBJ2-7; D not certain. Trimming cost V 8 bases and J 3 bases, with 11 bases left between them. This CDR3 contains 12 residues. In germline, CDR1 is MNHNY, CDR2 SVGAGI (reference sequence). In nucleotides, the CDR3 is TGTGCCAGCGTCGGACGGAGCTACGAGCAGTACTTC. Encoded protein: CASVGRSYEQYF.

The V and J genes are TRBV27 and TRBJ2-1, with 8 nucleotides matching TRBD2. The CDR3 consists of 14 residues. Germline V CDR1 and CDR2: MNHEY, SMNVEV (reference sequence). V shed 3 bases and J 6 bases; nucleotides not matched to a gene: 4. The DNA of the CDR3 is TGTGCCAGCAGTTTGTCCGGGACTAGCAATGAGCAGTTCTTC. It translates to CASSLSGTSNEQFF.

There are many counts of this clonotype. This chain links TRBV7-9 with TRBJ1-1, with unresolved D. V was trimmed by 3 bases and J by 1 base, leaving 9 bases between them. Germline V gives CDR1 SEHNR, CDR2 FQNEAQ (reference sequence). This CDR3 is 14 amino acids long. CDR3: CASSFRTGNTEAFF. The CDR3 nucleotides are TGTGCCAGCAGCTTCCGGACGGGGAACACTGAAGCTTTCTTT.

This clonotype was recorded once. J is TRBJ1-2 and V is TRBV5-6, with D possibly being TRBD1 (5 bases). CDR1 is SGHDT, CDR2 YYEEEE, per germline. The CDR3 consists of 13 residues. Trimming shortened V by 4 bases and J by 6 bases, and 13 bases separated the two germline ends. Here the CDR3 reads CASSPQGWHGYTF. DNA for the CDR3: TGTGCCAGCAGCCCGCAGGGATGGCATGGCTACACCTTC. The entire variable domain, with the rest obtained from reference TRBV5-6 and TRBJ1-2, is as follows: DAGVTQSPTHLIKTRGQQVTLRCSPKSGHDTVSWYQQALGQGPQFIFQYYEEEERQRGNFPDRFSGHQFPNYSSELNVNALLLGDSALYLCASSPQGWHGYTFGSGTRLTVV.

Comment on this clonotype: It may be a read error: a sequence one base away is much more abundant. V gene TRBV5-6 combines with J gene TRBJ1-2, with D maybe TRBD1 (5 bases). Germline lookup yields CDR1 SGHDT and CDR2 YYEEEE. There are 14 residues in the CDR3. CDR3 DNA sequence: TGTGTCAGCACTCAGGTTGGGGGATTCTATGGCTACACCTTC. Encoded protein: CVSTQVGGFYGYTF.

This clonotype was detected only a few times. This sequence joins TRBV7-6 and TRBJ1-1, with TRBD1 as a possible D gene (5 bases). V lost 1 base, J lost 0 bases, and 9 bases lay in between. There are 15 residues in the CDR3. Germline CDR1 is SGHVS and CDR2 is FNYEAQ. The CDR3 spells CASSLGWGVNTEAFF. CDR3 in DNA: TGTGCCAGCAGCTTAGGTTGGGGGGTGAACACTGAAGCTTTCTTT.

In this sample, this clonotype turned up a few times. In DNA, the CDR3 is TGTGCCATCAGCGCACCTGGGACCCCGGGGGACACTGAAGCTTTCTTT. It codes for CAISAPGTPGDTEAFF. The rearrangement uses TRBV10-3 and TRBJ1-1; D is perhaps TRBD1 (5 bases). Between the trimmed V and J ends, which lost 6 bases and 3 bases, there was a span of 20 bases. Germline V gene data show CDR1 as ENHRY and CDR2 as SYGVKD. This CDR3 contains 16 residues.

The V and J genes are TRBV6-5 and TRBJ2-1; D is perhaps TRBD1 (6 bases). Trimming removed 1 base at V and 1 base at J, with 11 bases between. CDR1 is MNHEY, CDR2 SVGAGI, per germline. This CDR3 has 16 amino acids. The CDR3 DNA reads TGTGCCAGCAGTTACTTCCCAGGGGAGTCCTACAATGAGCAGTTCTTC. Residues: CASSYFPGESYNEQFF.

This chain joins TRBV6-2 or TRBV6-3 and TRBJ1-5, with D perhaps TRBD1 (6 bases). The CDR3 spans 16 residues. Trimming removed 10 bases at V and 0 bases at J, with 19 bases between. Germline-derived CDR1 and CDR2 are MNHEY and SVGEGT. The CDR3 nucleotides are TGTGCCACTCTATCGACAGGAGGATATAGCAATCAGCCCCAGCATTTT. Its translation: CATLSTGGYSNQPQHF.

This clonotype occurred a few times. This rearrangement joins TRBV19 to TRBJ1-2, with TRBD1 matching 12 bases. Germline values: CDR1 LNHDA, CDR2 SQIVND (reference sequence). V trimming: 3 bases; J trimming: 3 bases; junction bases outside the gene matches: 14. The CDR3 covers 19 residues. Here the CDR3 DNA reads TGTGCCAGTAGTATCCATCTCGGGACAGGGGGCGCCTCGGACTATGGCTACACCTTC. Its protein is CASSIHLGTGGASDYGYTF. Together with reference TRBV19 and TRBJ1-2, the CDR3 gives the full variable domain: DGGITQSPKYLFRKEGQNVTLSCEQNLNHDAMYWYRQDPGQGLRLIYYSQIVNDFQKGDIAEGYSVSREKKESFPLTVTSAQKNPTAFYLCASSIHLGTGGASDYGYTFGSGTRLTVV.

The V and J genes are TRBV6-1 and TRBJ1-6, with D perhaps TRBD1 (5 bases). This CDR3 comprises 15 residues. Trimming cost V 3 bases and J 7 bases, with 13 bases left between them. The germline V gene has CDR1 MNHNS and CDR2 SASEGT. CDR3 loop: CASSEWDGGNSPLHF. CDR3 DNA: TGTGCCAGCAGTGAGTGGGACGGAGGGAATTCACCCCTCCACTTT.

The gene calls are TRBV5-1 and TRBJ2-1; D may correspond to TRBD1 or TRBD2 (5 bases each). Germline CDR1 SGHRS, CDR2 YFSETQ. There are 17 residues in the CDR3. V was cut by 0 bases and J by 8 bases, with 21 bases left in between. CDR3 nucleotides: TGCGCCAGCAGCTTGGTTTCCCCTCGGGCCCGGGGCGATGAGCAGTTCTTC. It codes for CASSLVSPRARGDEQFF.

In this sample, this clonotype turned up a few times. The chain employs TRBV7-6 and TRBJ1-4, with no clear D. Germline V gives CDR1 SGHVS, CDR2 FNYEAQ. This CDR3 has 13 amino acids. The V and J ends lost 0 bases and 7 bases respectively, with 6 bases between them. For the CDR3, the DNA is TGTGCCAGCAGCTTAGCGCATCTTGAAAAACTGTTTTTT. The encoded protein is CASSLAHLEKLFF.

This clonotype came up a few times. J is TRBJ2-3 and V is TRBV27, with TRBD2 matching 9 bases. The CDR3 length is 17 residues. Germline lookup yields CDR1 MNHEY and CDR2 SMNVEV (reference sequence). The ends lost 2 bases at V and 0 bases at J; junction bases unmatched: 6. The CDR3 nucleotides read TGTGCCAGCAGTTTAGCGGGGGGGCTACCAAGCACAGATACGCAGTATTTT. Its translation: CASSLAGGLPSTDTQYF.

The sample holds a few counts of this clonotype. The V and J genes are TRBV7-8 and TRBJ2-1; possibly TRBD2 for D (6 bases). This CDR3 is 16 amino acids long. V gave up 5 bases and J gave up 0 bases, with 14 bases separating them. CDR1 and CDR2 (germline): SGHVS, FQNEAQ. The CDR3 DNA sequence: TGTGCCAGCAGCCCCACTAGCAGAAGCTCCTACAATGAGCAGTTCTTC. Translating it yields CASSPTSRSSYNEQFF.